Given below is one TCR beta chain in context. This CDR3 is built from 16 residues. V lost 5 bases to trimming and J lost 1 base; unmatched junction nucleotides: 4. CDR1 and CDR2 (germline): SGHDN, FVKESK. This sample is drawn from a study of shared clonotypes between healthy human individuals. Tens of thousands of T cell genomes, or around 300 ng DNA, went into unsorted PBMC replicate PCRs. The table came from immunoSEQ multiplex PCR; TCRdb's copy has only in-frame clones and leaves some out. The sample includes some 490,000 clones, over 70% of them seen just once. The sequenced material came from PBMCs. The receptor was derived from a woman between 35 and 50 years old in good health. Some clones in this sample may be carry-over from other donors' samples. This chain joins TRBV14 and TRBJ2-2; 10 positions match TRBD2. The DNA for the CDR3 is TGTGCCAGCAGCTATCGACTAGCGGGGAACACCGGGGAGCTGTTTTTT. Translated: CASSYRLAGNTGELFF. The whole variable domain, filled in from reference TRBV14 and TRBJ2-2, reads EAGVTQFPSHSVIEKGQTVTLRCDPISGHDNLYWYRRVMGKEIKFLLHFVKESKQDESGMPNNRFLAERTGGTYSTLKVQPAELEDSGVYFCASSYRLAGNTGELFFGEGSRLTVL.